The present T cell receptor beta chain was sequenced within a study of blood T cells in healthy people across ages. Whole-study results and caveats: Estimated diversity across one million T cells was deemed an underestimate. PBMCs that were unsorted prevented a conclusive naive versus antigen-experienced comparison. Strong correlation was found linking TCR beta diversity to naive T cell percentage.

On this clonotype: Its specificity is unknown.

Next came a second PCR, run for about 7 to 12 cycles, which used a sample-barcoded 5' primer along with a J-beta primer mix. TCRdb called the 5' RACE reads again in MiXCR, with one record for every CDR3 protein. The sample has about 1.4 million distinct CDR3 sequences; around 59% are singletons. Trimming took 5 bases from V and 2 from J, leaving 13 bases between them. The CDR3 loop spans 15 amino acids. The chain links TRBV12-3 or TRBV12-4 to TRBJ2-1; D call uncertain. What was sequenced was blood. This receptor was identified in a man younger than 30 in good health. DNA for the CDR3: TGTGCCAGCAGTGTCTCCCTTTCTCCCTACAATGAGCAGTTCTTC. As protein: CASSVSLSPYNEQFF.